Given below is one T cell receptor (beta chain) in context. V lost 8 bases to trimming and J lost 1 base; unmatched junction nucleotides: 7. Germline V CDR1 and CDR2: MDHEN, SYDVKM. There are 15 residues in the CDR3. The assay was immunoSEQ multiplex PCR, and TCRdb's table has in-frame clones only and misses some. The repertoire holds about 380,000 clones, with 95% as singletons. This sample stems from a study of shared T cell receptors in the human thymus. The J gene is TRBJ2-7, the V gene TRBV28; 11 bases align to TRBD2. Material for sequencing was thymocytes. The origin of this receptor is a human donor. This CDR3 is CASPAGTSGSYEQYF. The DNA of the CDR3 is TGTGCCAGCCCCGCTGGGACTAGCGGTTCCTACGAGCAGTACTTC.